The sequence of this T cell receptor (beta chain) was determined in a study of T cells expressing NK-cell markers. Whole-study context: Sorted T-cell subsets CD3+CD56+NKG2C+, CD3+CD56+NKG2C- and CD3+CD56-NKG2C+ were TCR beta-sequenced.

Per the germline V gene, CDR1 is SGHRS and CDR2 is YFSETQ. There are 14 residues in the CDR3. Reprocessing the 5' RACE reads, TCRdb reports a single entry for every CDR3 protein and omits DNA. Its table records approximately 420,000 distinct CDR3 sequences. In regard to this clonotype: Its antigen is unknown.

Study findings and constraints: A handful of donors had dominant NKG2C+ clonotypes that comprised roughly 1.0-8% of their CD8+ T cells.

The TCR was taken from a woman between 45 and 60 years old in good health. Sequencing input: blood T cells: a sorted CD56 or NKG2C T cell subset, CD4+ or CD8+ T cells, or bulk PBMC T cells (not recorded which). This chain uses TRBV5-1 with TRBJ2-7; the D call from TCRdb, TRBD1, cannot be confirmed without DNA. CDR3 loop: CASKTGQGIDEQYF.